The 32 T cell receptor beta chains given below trace back to one sample, sequenced in a study of blood T cell repertoires in COVID-19. TCRdb's table, derived via immunoSEQ multiplex PCR, lists solely in-frame clones and lacks some. The sample comprises approximately 240,000 clones, 82% of which are singletons, and 4% to 6% rests with the top ten. What was sequenced was peripheral blood. The source of these receptors is a woman older than 75 with active or convalescent COVID-19.

This chain connects TRBV3-1 (or the pseudogene TRBV3-2) to TRBJ1-2; D call uncertain. The CDR3 consists of 15 residues. Germline lookup yields CDR1 LGHDT and CDR2 YNNKEL (reference sequence). The V end was cut by 1 base, the J end by 1 base, with 10 bases between. The CDR3 DNA reads as TGTGCCAGCAGCCAAGCAGATGCCGATAACTATGGCTACACCTTC. It is translated as CASSQADADNYGYTF.

The chain uses TRBV5-6 and TRBJ1-1; D is unresolved. The germline V gene encodes CDR1 SGHDT and CDR2 YYEEEE. V lost 1 base and J 0 bases, leaving 7 bases between the germline ends. The CDR3 sequence is 14 residues long. The CDR3 bases are TGTGCCAGCAGCTTGACTCGATTGAACACTGAAGCTTTCTTT. Its translation is CASSLTRLNTEAFF.

The chain recombines TRBV5-1 with TRBJ2-5; the match to TRBD1 covers 9 bases. This CDR3 has 14 residues. The V gene's germline CDR1 is SGHRS and CDR2 YFSETQ. J gave up 5 bases and V 4 bases, and 6 bases lay outside the gene matches. CDR3 nucleotide sequence: TGCGCCAGCAGCCATCCCGGGACAGGGGAGACCCAGTACTTC. Translating it yields CASSHPGTGETQYF.

This clone was counted only a few times. The chain joins TRBV5-1 to TRBJ2-5, with 9 positions matching TRBD2. The ends lost 0 bases at V and 5 bases at J; junction bases unmatched: 8. Germline CDR1 SGHRS, CDR2 YFSETQ. The CDR3 sequence is 16 residues long. The CDR3: CASSLVIAGAGETQYF. The CDR3 DNA reads TGCGCCAGCAGCTTGGTGATAGCGGGAGCTGGGGAGACCCAGTACTTC.

V gene TRBV6-5 combines with J gene TRBJ1-1, with 7 bases that match TRBD1. Germline lookup yields CDR1 MNHEY and CDR2 SVGAGI. Losses at the gene ends were 10 bases for V and 4 bases for J; bases not matched to a gene: 9. The CDR3 loop spans 13 amino acids. The chain's CDR3 is CATKTGAVTEAFF. CDR3 DNA sequence: TGTGCCACGAAAACAGGGGCTGTCACTGAAGCTTTCTTT.

A few counts support this clone. The J gene is TRBJ2-7, the V gene TRBV30, with D perhaps TRBD2 (6 bases). CDR1 and CDR2 from the germline V gene are GTSNPN and SVGIG (reference sequence). The CDR3 is 12 residues long. Trimming took 0 bases from V and 6 from J, leaving 9 bases between them. The CDR3 reads CAWSVGDFEQYF. As DNA, the CDR3 is TGTGCCTGGAGTGTAGGGGACTTCGAGCAGTACTTC.

The genes are TRBV2 and TRBJ2-7; TRBD1 matches 9 bases. This CDR3 comprises 15 residues. Germline CDR1 and CDR2: SNHLY and FYNNEI. Trimming took 1 base from V and 5 from J; bases not matched to a gene: 6. This CDR3 is CASSEERTGDHEQYF. The CDR3 nucleotides read TGTGCCAGCAGTGAAGAGCGGACAGGGGACCACGAGCAGTACTTC.

V gene TRBV4-1 combines with J gene TRBJ2-3; maybe TRBD2 (5 bases). This CDR3 region has 16 residues. The V end was cut by 1 base, the J end by 0 bases, with 11 bases between. CDR1 is MGHRA and CDR2 is YSYEKL in the germline V gene. The chain's CDR3 is CASSQVSAASTDTQYF. The CDR3 DNA reads as TGCGCCAGCAGCCAAGTTTCAGCGGCGAGCACAGATACGCAGTATTTT.

A few counts support this clone. The chain recombines TRBV27 with TRBJ1-2; D possibly corresponds to TRBD1 (6 bases). In germline, CDR1 is MNHEY, CDR2 SMNVEV (reference sequence). V was cut by 3 bases and J by 7 bases, with 9 bases left in between. The CDR3 sequence is 12 residues long. CDR3 protein: CASSFRGRGYTF. CDR3 nucleotide sequence: TGTGCCAGCAGTTTCAGGGGACGTGGCTACACCTTC.

V gene TRBV29-1 combines with J gene TRBJ1-2; weak D call: TRBD1 (5 bases). The CDR3 sequence is 14 residues long. Looked up from germline, CDR1 is SQVTM and CDR2 is ANQGSEA. The V and J ends lost 0 bases and 5 bases respectively, with 13 bases between them. CDR3 region: CSVEETRPGYGYTF. Written as DNA, the CDR3 is TGCAGCGTTGAAGAGACTAGGCCAGGGTATGGCTACACCTTC.

This chain connects TRBV6-4 to TRBJ2-3; the match to TRBD2 covers 7 bases. The CDR3 totals 15 residues. The V gene's germline CDR1 is MRHNA and CDR2 SNTAGT. With V trimmed by 4 bases and J by 5 bases, 9 bases remained unmatched. CDR3 sequence (DNA): TGTGCCAGCAGTGTGCTTGCGGGAGACAGAGATACGCAGTATTTT. The encoded protein is CASSVLAGDRDTQYF.

This clone was recorded only once. The J gene is TRBJ1-1, the V gene TRBV21-1; TRBD1, the table's D call, lacks a check against the DNA. TRBV21-1 has pseudogene status. This CDR3 has 15 amino acids. This chain's CDR3 is CASSKLEEGAPEAFF. CDR3 in DNA: TGTGCCAGCAGCAAACTTGAGGAGGGGGCCCCTGAAGCTTTCTTT.

V is TRBV6-5 and J is TRBJ1-6, with no clear D. Trimming removed 5 bases from V and 0 bases from J, with 5 bases in between. The CDR3 has 14 amino acids. The germline CDR1 and CDR2 sequences are MNHEY and SVGAGI. The CDR3 sequence: CASSPSSYNSPLHF. The CDR3 nucleotides are TGTGCCAGCAGTCCCAGCTCCTATAATTCACCCCTCCACTTT.

The chain combines TRBV7-9 with TRBJ1-2, with D unresolved. The germline V gene encodes CDR1 SEHNR and CDR2 FQNEAQ (reference sequence). The V and J ends lost 1 base and 7 bases respectively, with 13 bases between them. This CDR3 is 14 amino acids long. CDR3 residues: CASSLGQVVGGYTF. The CDR3 region has the DNA TGTGCCAGCAGCTTAGGCCAGGTCGTAGGTGGCTACACCTTC.

In this sample, this clone turned up a few times. This chain links TRBV5-6 with TRBJ1-5, with D perhaps TRBD1 (6 bases). The CDR3 is made up of 16 amino acids. Germline CDR1 reads SGHDT; CDR2 reads YYEEEE. The germline V and J ends were trimmed by 0 bases and 4 bases, with 14 bases remaining between them. CDR3: CASSLGFIGGNQPQHF. DNA for the CDR3: TGTGCCAGCAGCTTGGGTTTCATAGGGGGAAATCAGCCCCAGCATTTT.

This clone has just a few counts. This chain joins TRBV7-9 and TRBJ1-2; the D gene is possibly TRBD1 (5 bases). This CDR3 comprises 13 residues. V was shortened by 5 bases and J by 7 bases, with 14 bases between the two germline ends. Germline CDR1 reads SEHNR; CDR2 reads FQNEAQ (reference sequence). In DNA form, the CDR3 reads TGTGCCAGCAGCGCGGTTGGAGGGACTGGCTACACCTTC. Residues: CASSAVGGTGYTF.

The chain is built from TRBV6-5 and TRBJ2-7; 12 bases map to TRBD2. CDR3 size: 15 residues. Germline V gene sequence: CDR1 MNHEY, CDR2 SVGAGI. The junction had 8 bases not matched to a gene; V was cut back by 5 bases and J by 6 bases. The CDR3 region is CASSPTLLAGGEQYF. In DNA, the CDR3 is TGTGCCAGCAGTCCTACATTACTAGCGGGGGGCGAGCAGTACTTC.

This sequence joins TRBV10-2 and TRBJ1-5; the D gene is possibly TRBD1 (6 bases). Trimming shortened V by 6 bases and J by 2 bases, and 11 bases separated the two germline ends. The germline V gene has CDR1 WSHSY and CDR2 SAAADI. The CDR3 covers 14 residues. The CDR3: CASSLQGGNQPQHF. The DNA of the CDR3 is TGCGCCAGCAGCTTACAGGGTGGCAATCAGCCCCAGCATTTT.

The CDR3 DNA is TGTGCCAGCAGCTTGGTCCCGGGACAGAGCTATGGCTACACCTTC. Protein product: CASSLVPGQSYGYTF. This chain uses TRBV5-4 with TRBJ1-2; 7 bases line up with TRBD1. The V gene's germline CDR1 is SGHNT and CDR2 YYREEE (reference sequence). The CDR3 spans 15 residues. The J segment lost 4 bases and the V segment lost 0 bases, leaving 6 bases of the junction unmatched.

The chain links TRBV5-1 to TRBJ1-2; TRBD1 matches 10 bases. Looked up from germline, CDR1 is SGHRS and CDR2 is YFSETQ. The CDR3 length is 15 residues. V dropped 3 bases and J dropped 4; count of bases not matched to a gene: 6. CDR3 coding DNA: TGCGCCAGCAGCTCCGGGACAGGGGTTAGCTATGGCTACACCTTC. This encodes CASSSGTGVSYGYTF.

The gene calls are TRBV3-1 (or the pseudogene TRBV3-2) and TRBJ1-2, with 9 bases fitting TRBD1. Germline values: CDR1 LGHDT, CDR2 YNNKEL (reference sequence). Trimming cost V 4 bases and J 2 bases; bases outside gene matches: 5. The CDR3 covers 15 residues. CDR3 region: CASSPAGQGNYGYTF. DNA of the CDR3: TGTGCCAGCAGCCCAGCGGGACAGGGCAACTATGGCTACACCTTC.

V usage is TRBV27 and J usage is TRBJ2-5; TRBD2 matches 7 bases. The CDR3 contains 14 residues. Germline assignment: CDR1 MNHEY and CDR2 SMNVEV (reference sequence). The J segment lost 5 bases and the V segment lost 3 bases, leaving 6 bases of the junction unmatched. The CDR3: CASSFGLGMETQYF. CDR3 bases: TGTGCCAGCAGTTTCGGACTAGGGATGGAGACCCAGTACTTC.

Turning to this clone: The sample holds other DNA sequences that translate to the same CDR3. V usage is TRBV5-6 and J usage is TRBJ1-2; D is perhaps TRBD1 (5 bases). Germline CDR1 is SGHDT and CDR2 is YYEEEE. V was shortened by 2 bases and J by 5 bases, with 7 bases between the two germline ends. The CDR3 loop spans 12 amino acids. This chain's CDR3 is CASSLAGYGYTF. The CDR3 DNA is TGTGCCAGCAGCTTAGCAGGGTATGGCTACACCTTC.

V and J are TRBV28 and TRBJ1-2; no firm D call. The CDR3 is 12 residues long. V was cut by 7 bases and J by 4 bases, with 10 bases left in between. In germline, CDR1 is MDHEN, CDR2 SYDVKM. CDR3 DNA sequence: TGTGCCAGCACCCCCTCCCCCTATGGCTACACCTTC. As protein: CASTPSPYGYTF.

This chain links TRBV27 with TRBJ2-1; 14 bases are a match to TRBD2. CDR1 and CDR2 from the germline V gene are MNHEY and SMNVEV (reference sequence). The CDR3 consists of 15 residues. The trim removed 0 bases at V and 13 bases at J, leaving 5 bases unmatched. The CDR3 nucleotides are TGTGCCAGCAGTTTATCGTGGACTAGCGGGGGGCTTCAGTTCTTC. Protein sequence: CASSLSWTSGGLQFF.

V and J are TRBV6-5 and TRBJ1-1, with TRBD1 as a possible D gene (6 bases). Looked up from germline, CDR1 is MNHEY and CDR2 is SVGAGI. The CDR3 extends over 15 amino acids. V lost 6 bases to trimming and J lost 4 bases, with 18 bases between them. DNA of the CDR3: TGTGCCAGCAGCCCACGGGGGGGGGCTGGCACTGAAGCTTTCTTT. Encoded protein: CASSPRGGAGTEAFF.

J is TRBJ2-5 and V is TRBV12-5; TRBD2 is a possible D gene (5 bases). Trimming removed 1 base from V and 5 bases from J, with 11 bases in between. The CDR3 contains 14 residues. CDR1 is LGHNT and CDR2 is FRNRAP in the germline V gene. CDR3 protein: CASGLDGIGETQYF. DNA of the CDR3: TGTGCTAGTGGTTTGGACGGGATTGGGGAGACCCAGTACTTC. Full variable domain (outside the CDR3, taken from reference TRBV12-5 and TRBJ2-5): DARVTQTPRHKVTEMGQEVTMRCQPILGHNTVFWYRQTMMQGLELLAYFRNRAPLDDSGMPKDRFSAEMPDATLATLKIQPSEPRDSAVYFCASGLDGIGETQYFGPGTRLLVL.

The J gene is TRBJ2-7, the V gene TRBV6-5; D unclear. Germline V CDR1 and CDR2: MNHEY, SVGAGI. CDR3 length equals 14 residues. Trimming took 6 bases from V and 3 from J, leaving 15 bases between them. The DNA of the CDR3 is TGTGCCAGCAGCGATATTACAGAGAACTACGAGCAGTACTTC. Its translation is CASSDITENYEQYF.

This clone was found a few times. V is TRBV10-2 and J is TRBJ1-1, with 12 bases matching TRBD1. The CDR3 is 13 residues long. V gave up 8 bases and J gave up 11 bases; unmatched junction bases: 9. Looked up from germline, CDR1 is WSHSY and CDR2 is SAAADI. In DNA form, the CDR3 reads TGCGCCAGCGGTCCTGGGACAGGGGGCCAGGCTTTCTTT. Translation gives CASGPGTGGQAFF.

This clone was observed a few times. The CDR3 is CASSLSGNSYEQYF. The CDR3 region has the DNA TGCGCCAGCAGCTTGTCAGGGAACTCCTACGAGCAGTACTTC. The chain is built from TRBV5-1 and TRBJ2-7, with TRBD1 as a possible D gene (5 bases). The CDR3 is 14 residues long. Trimming removed 1 base at V and 0 bases at J, with 8 bases between. CDR1 is SGHRS and CDR2 is YFSETQ in the germline V gene.

This rearrangement joins TRBV18 to TRBJ2-1; 12 nucleotides match TRBD2. V was pared by 5 bases and J by 12 bases, with 17 bases of the junction left unmatched. Germline V lookup: CDR1 KGHSH, CDR2 LQKENI. This CDR3 comprises 17 residues. The CDR3 DNA reads as TGTGCCAGCTCAGGAGGACTAGCGGGGTCGCTACAATTAGTGCAGTTCTTC. Residues: CASSGGLAGSLQLVQFF.

The chain has TRBV7-9 and TRBJ2-7, with a possible D match to TRBD2 (5 bases). The CDR3 consists of 15 residues. The germline CDR1 and CDR2 sequences are SEHNR and FQNEAQ (reference sequence). V lost 4 bases and J lost 3, with 16 bases in between. CDR3 sequence: CASSSWAGLFYEQYF. The CDR3 DNA sequence: TGTGCCAGCAGCTCCTGGGCGGGTCTATTCTACGAGCAGTACTTC.